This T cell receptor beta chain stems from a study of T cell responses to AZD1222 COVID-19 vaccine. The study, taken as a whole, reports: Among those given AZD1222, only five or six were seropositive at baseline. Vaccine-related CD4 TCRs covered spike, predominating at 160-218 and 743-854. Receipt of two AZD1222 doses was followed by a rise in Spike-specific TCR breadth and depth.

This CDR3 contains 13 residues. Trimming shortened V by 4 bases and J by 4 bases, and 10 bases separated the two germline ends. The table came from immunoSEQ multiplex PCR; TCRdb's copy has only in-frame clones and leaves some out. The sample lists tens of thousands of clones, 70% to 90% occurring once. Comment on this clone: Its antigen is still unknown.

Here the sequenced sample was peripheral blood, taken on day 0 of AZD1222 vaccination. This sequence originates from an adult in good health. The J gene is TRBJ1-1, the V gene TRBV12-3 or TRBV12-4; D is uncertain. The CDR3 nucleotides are TGTGCCAGCAGTTCCCGCTTGGGCACTGAAGCTTTCTTT. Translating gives CASSSRLGTEAFF.